Described below is a single T cell receptor (beta chain) sequence and its context. This sample stems from a study of cytotoxic CD8 clonotypes in ibrutinib-treated CLL. Study details: Among the patients, 10 to 11 presented as relapsed/refractory and about 16 as treatment-naive; roughly 17 showed unmutated IGHV.

Using immunoSEQ multiplex PCR, the repertoire was profiled, and TCRdb retains in-frame clones only, with some absent. This repertoire shows fewer than 400,000 clones, about 64% found once; its top ten account for around 6.3%. The CDR3 totals 17 residues. From germline, CDR1 is SGHRS and CDR2 YFSETQ. V lost 3 bases and J 3 bases, leaving 19 bases between the germline ends. The sequence derives from a human donor with chronic lymphocytic leukemia. Material: PBMCs, obtained after 36 months of ibrutinib treatment. V is TRBV5-1 and J is TRBJ2-1; D perhaps matches TRBD2 (6 bases). The CDR3 here is CASSSGEKFGGYNEQFF. The CDR3 region has the DNA TGCGCCAGCAGCTCGGGTGAAAAGTTCGGGGGCTACAATGAGCAGTTCTTC.